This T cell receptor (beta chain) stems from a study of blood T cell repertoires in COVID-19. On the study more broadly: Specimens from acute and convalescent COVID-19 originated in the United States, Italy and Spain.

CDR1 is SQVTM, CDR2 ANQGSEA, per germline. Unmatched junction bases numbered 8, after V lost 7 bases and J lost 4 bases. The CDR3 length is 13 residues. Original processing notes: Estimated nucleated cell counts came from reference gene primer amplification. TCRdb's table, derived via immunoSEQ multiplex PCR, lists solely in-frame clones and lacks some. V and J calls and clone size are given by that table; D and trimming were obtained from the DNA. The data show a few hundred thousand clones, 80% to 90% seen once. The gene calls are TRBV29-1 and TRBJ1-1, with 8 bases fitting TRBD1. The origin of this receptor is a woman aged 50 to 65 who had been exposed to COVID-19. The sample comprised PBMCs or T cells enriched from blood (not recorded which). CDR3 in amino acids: CSAHRGEGTEAFF. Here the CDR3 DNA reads TGCAGCGCCCACAGGGGGGAAGGCACTGAAGCTTTCTTT. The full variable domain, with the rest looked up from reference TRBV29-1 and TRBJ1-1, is SAVISQKPSRDICQRGTSLTIQCQVDSQVTMMFWYRQQPGQSLTLIATANQGSEATYESGFVIDKFPISRPNLTFSTLTVSNMSPEDSSIYLCSAHRGEGTEAFFGQGTRLTVV.